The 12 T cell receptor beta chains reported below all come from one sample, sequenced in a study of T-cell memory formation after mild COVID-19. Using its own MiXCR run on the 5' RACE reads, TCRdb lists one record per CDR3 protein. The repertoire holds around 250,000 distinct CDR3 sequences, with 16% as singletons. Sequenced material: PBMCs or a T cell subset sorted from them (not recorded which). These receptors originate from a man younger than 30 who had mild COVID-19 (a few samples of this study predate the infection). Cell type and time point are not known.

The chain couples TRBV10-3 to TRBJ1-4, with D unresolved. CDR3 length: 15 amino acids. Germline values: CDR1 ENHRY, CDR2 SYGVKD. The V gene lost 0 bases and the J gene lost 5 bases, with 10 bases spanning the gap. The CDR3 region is CAISESRAQNEKLFF. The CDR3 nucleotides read TGTGCCATCAGTGAGTCAAGGGCCCAAAATGAAAAACTGTTTTTT.

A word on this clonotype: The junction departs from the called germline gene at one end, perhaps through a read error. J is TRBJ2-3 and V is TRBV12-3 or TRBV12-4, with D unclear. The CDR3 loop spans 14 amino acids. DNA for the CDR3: TGTGCCAGCAGTTACCTCATAGGCACAAATACGCAGTATTTT. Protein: CASSYLIGTNTQYF.

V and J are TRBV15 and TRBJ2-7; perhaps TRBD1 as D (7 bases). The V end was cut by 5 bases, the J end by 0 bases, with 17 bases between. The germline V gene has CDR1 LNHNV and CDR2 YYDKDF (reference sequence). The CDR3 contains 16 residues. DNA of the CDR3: TGTGCCACCAGCGGGGGAGGACAGGCCCACTCCTACGAGCAGTACTTC. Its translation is CATSGGGQAHSYEQYF.

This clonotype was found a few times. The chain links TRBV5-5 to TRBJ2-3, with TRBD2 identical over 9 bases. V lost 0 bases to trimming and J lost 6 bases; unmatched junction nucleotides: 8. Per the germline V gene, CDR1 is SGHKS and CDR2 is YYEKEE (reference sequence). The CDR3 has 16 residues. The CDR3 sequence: CASSLEAGGWTDTQYF. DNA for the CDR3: TGTGCCAGCAGCTTGGAAGCGGGGGGCTGGACTGATACGCAGTATTTT.

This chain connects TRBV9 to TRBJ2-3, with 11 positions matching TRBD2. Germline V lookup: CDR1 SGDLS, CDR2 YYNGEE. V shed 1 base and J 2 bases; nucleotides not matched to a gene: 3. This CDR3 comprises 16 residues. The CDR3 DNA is TGTGCCAGCAGCGTACTAGCGGGGGGTATCACAGATACGCAGTATTTT. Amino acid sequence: CASSVLAGGITDTQYF. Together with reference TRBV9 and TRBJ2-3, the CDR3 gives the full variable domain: DSGVTQTPKHLITATGQRVTLRCSPRSGDLSVYWYQQSLDQGLQFLIQYYNGEERAKGNILERFSAQQFPDLHSELNLSSLELGDSALYFCASSVLAGGITDTQYFGPGTRLTVL.

CDR3 DNA: TGTGCCAGCACCCAGGGGGCTGGAAACACCATATATTTT. It codes for CASTQGAGNTIYF. The genes are TRBV7-2 and TRBJ1-3, with 7 bases matching TRBD1. The CDR3 sequence is 13 residues long. Germline V gene lookup returns CDR1 SGHTA and CDR2 FQGNSA. The V and J ends lost 7 bases and 2 bases, in that order; junction bases with no gene match: 2.

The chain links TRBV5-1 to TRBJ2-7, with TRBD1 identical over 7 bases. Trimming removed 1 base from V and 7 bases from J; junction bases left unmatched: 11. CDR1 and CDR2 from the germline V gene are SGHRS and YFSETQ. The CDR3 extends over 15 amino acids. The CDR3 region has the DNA TGCGCCAGCAGCTTGCTCTTGTCCCGGGACAGTGAGCAGTACTTC. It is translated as CASSLLLSRDSEQYF.

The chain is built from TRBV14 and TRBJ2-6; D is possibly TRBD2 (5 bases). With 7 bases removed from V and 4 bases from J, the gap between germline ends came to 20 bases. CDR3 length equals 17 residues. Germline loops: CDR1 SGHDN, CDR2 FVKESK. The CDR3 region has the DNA TGTGCCAGCACCCCGTCAGAGGGCTTTTCGGGGGCCAACGTCCTGACTTTC. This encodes CASTPSEGFSGANVLTF.

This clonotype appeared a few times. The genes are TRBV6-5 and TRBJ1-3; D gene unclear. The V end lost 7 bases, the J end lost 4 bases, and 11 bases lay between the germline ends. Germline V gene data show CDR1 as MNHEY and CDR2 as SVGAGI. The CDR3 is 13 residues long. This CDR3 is CASNHAGGNTIYF. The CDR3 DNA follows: TGTGCCAGCAACCACGCCGGGGGAAACACCATATATTTT.

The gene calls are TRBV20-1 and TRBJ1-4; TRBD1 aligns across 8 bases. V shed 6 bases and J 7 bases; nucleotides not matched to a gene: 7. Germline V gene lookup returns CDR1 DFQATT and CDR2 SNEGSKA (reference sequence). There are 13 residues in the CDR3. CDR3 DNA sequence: TGCAGTGCATGGACAGGGACGGGTGAAAAACTGTTTTTT. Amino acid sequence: CSAWTGTGEKLFF.

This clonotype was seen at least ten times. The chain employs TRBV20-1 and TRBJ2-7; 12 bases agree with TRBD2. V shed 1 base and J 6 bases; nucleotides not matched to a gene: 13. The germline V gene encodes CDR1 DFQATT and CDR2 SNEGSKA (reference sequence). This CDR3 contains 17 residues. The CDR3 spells CSARGLAGALGVGEQYF. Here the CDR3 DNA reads TGCAGTGCTAGAGGACTAGCGGGGGCCTTAGGCGTTGGCGAGCAGTACTTC.

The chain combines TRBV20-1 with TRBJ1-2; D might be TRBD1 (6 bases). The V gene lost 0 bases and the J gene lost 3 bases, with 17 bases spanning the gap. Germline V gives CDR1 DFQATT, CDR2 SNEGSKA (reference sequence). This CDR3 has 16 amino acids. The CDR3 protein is CSARDFGGGGDYGYTF. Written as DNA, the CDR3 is TGCAGTGCTAGAGATTTTGGAGGAGGGGGGGACTATGGCTACACCTTC.